The 15 T cell receptor beta chains presented below share a single source sample, sequenced in a study of blood T cell repertoires in COVID-19. Produced via immunoSEQ multiplex PCR; TCRdb's table is partial and in-frame only. The sample lists 160,000 or so clones, around 90% occurring once. Sequencing input: peripheral blood. The receptors come from a man in his late teens or twenties with acute or convalescent COVID-19.

The rearrangement links TRBV18 to TRBJ1-2; 8 nucleotides line up with TRBD1. J lost 0 bases, V lost 3 bases, and 6 bases had no gene match. Per the germline V gene, CDR1 is KGHSH and CDR2 is LQKENI. The CDR3 is 16 amino acids. The CDR3 DNA is TGTGCCAGCTCACCCTCACAGGGGGGAGCTAACTATGGCTACACCTTC. This codes for CASSPSQGGANYGYTF.

The chain combines TRBV4-1 with TRBJ1-2, with D perhaps matching TRBD1 (6 bases). The CDR3 runs to 13 residues. The germline V and J ends were trimmed by 5 bases and 4 bases, with 11 bases remaining between them. Germline V gene lookup returns CDR1 MGHRA and CDR2 YSYEKL. CDR3 coding DNA: TGCGCCAGCAGCGCACAGGGCATCTATGGCTACACCTTC. Encoded protein: CASSAQGIYGYTF.

This clone was observed a handful of times. The gene calls are TRBV3-1 (or the pseudogene TRBV3-2) and TRBJ2-7; D unresolved. This CDR3 spans 13 amino acids. Trimming removed 2 bases at V and 2 bases at J, with 7 bases between. The germline V gene has CDR1 LGHDT and CDR2 YNNKEL (reference sequence). This CDR3 reads CASSQTSPYEQYF. The CDR3 coding sequence is TGTGCCAGCAGCCAAACGAGTCCCTACGAGCAGTACTTC.

The V gene is TRBV14, the J gene TRBJ2-1; a weak D match, TRBD2 (6 bases). Trimming shortened V by 5 bases and J by 4 bases, and 18 bases separated the two germline ends. The germline CDR1 and CDR2 sequences are SGHDN and FVKESK. The CDR3 length is 16 residues. The CDR3 nucleotides read TGTGCCAGCAGCGACCCGGAGGGAGCTAGGTACAATGAGCAGTTCTTC. Its translation: CASSDPEGARYNEQFF. Supplemented by reference TRBV14 and TRBJ2-1, the full variable domain reads EAGVTQFPSHSVIEKGQTVTLRCDPISGHDNLYWYRRVMGKEIKFLLHFVKESKQDESGMPNNRFLAERTGGTYSTLKVQPAELEDSGVYFCASSDPEGARYNEQFFGPGTRLTVL.

The chain has TRBV16 and TRBJ2-7, with 9 bases lining up with TRBD1. J gave up 2 bases and V 4 bases, and 9 bases lay outside the gene matches. Germline V gives CDR1 KGHSY, CDR2 FQNENV. The CDR3 totals 16 residues. The CDR3 nucleotides read TGTGCCAGCAGCCCCCGGACAGGGGAATCAACCTACGAGCAGTACTTC. Its protein product is CASSPRTGESTYEQYF.

The chain recombines TRBV6-5 with TRBJ2-5, with 10 bases fitting TRBD2. There are 15 residues in the CDR3. Germline CDR1 and CDR2: MNHEY and SVGAGI. Trimming at V came to 8 bases and at J to 4 bases, leaving 10 bases not matched to a gene. The CDR3 reads CASSQAGGPAETQYF. The CDR3 coding sequence is TGTGCCAGCTCCCAAGCGGGGGGGCCGGCAGAGACCCAGTACTTC.

V is TRBV27 and J is TRBJ2-4; 7 nucleotides match TRBD1. V was clipped by 0 bases and J by 8 bases; unmatched bases: 7. Per germline, CDR1 MNHEY and CDR2 SMNVEV (reference sequence). CDR3 length equals 15 residues. CDR3 protein: CASSLSAGGNHIQYF. The CDR3, as DNA: TGTGCCAGCAGTTTATCGGCAGGGGGAAACCACATTCAGTACTTC.

This clone was detected once. The gene calls are TRBV28 and TRBJ2-6; D ambiguous. Germline CDR1 MDHEN, CDR2 SYDVKM. The length of the CDR3 is 14 residues. V lost 3 bases and J lost 0, with 3 bases in between. In DNA, the CDR3 is TGTGCCAGCAGTTTCATCTCTGGGGCCAACGTCCTGACTTTC. It is translated as CASSFISGANVLTF.

V and J are TRBV18 and TRBJ2-7; 7 nucleotides match TRBD1. Germline trimming cut 2 bases from V and 3 bases from J; bases unmatched to any gene: 4. The CDR3 spans 14 residues. Germline V gene data show CDR1 as KGHSH and CDR2 as LQKENI. The CDR3: CASSPNAGGYEQYF. The CDR3 nucleotides read TGTGCCAGCTCACCAAATGCAGGGGGCTACGAGCAGTACTTC. The full variable domain, completed using reference TRBV18 and TRBJ2-7, is NAGVMQNPRHLVRRRGQEARLRCSPMKGHSHVYWYRQLPEEGLKFMVYLQKENIIDESGMPKERFSAEFPKEGPSILRIQQVVRGDSAAYFCASSPNAGGYEQYFGPGTRLTVT.

The chain has TRBV10-1 and TRBJ2-2, with TRBD2 as a possible D gene (6 bases). The germline V gene has CDR1 WNHNN and CDR2 SYGVQD (reference sequence). The CDR3 length is 17 residues. Deletions cut 4 bases from V and 3 bases from J, with 18 bases between. The CDR3 bases are TGCGCCAGCAGTGGCGCTCCCCCGGAGGGAGACACCGGGGAGCTGTTTTTT. Encoded protein: CASSGAPPEGDTGELFF.

The V call is TRBV19, the J call TRBJ2-3, with D perhaps TRBD2 (5 bases). Germline-derived CDR1 and CDR2 are LNHDA and SQIVND (reference sequence). This CDR3 contains 13 residues. Trimming removed 11 bases from V and 6 bases from J, with 18 bases in between. CDR3 in amino acids: CASEGPLRDTQYF. The CDR3 coding sequence is TGTGCCTCTGAGGGTCCACTCAGGGATACGCAGTATTTT.

The chain joins TRBV19 to TRBJ1-1; 8 bases map to TRBD1. CDR3 length: 14 amino acids. Germline CDR1 LNHDA, CDR2 SQIVND (reference sequence). Losses at the gene ends were 3 bases for V and 8 bases for J; bases not matched to a gene: 8. The CDR3 sequence is CASSILGQVGEAFF. As DNA, the CDR3 is TGTGCCAGTAGTATTCTGGGACAGGTAGGCGAAGCTTTCTTT.

The V and J genes are TRBV19 and TRBJ1-2; TRBD1 matches 12 bases. Germline CDR1 is LNHDA and CDR2 is SQIVND (reference sequence). CDR3 length: 17 residues. Trimming removed 7 bases from V and 4 bases from J; junction bases left unmatched: 13. CDR3 loop: CASTIGTGGLHFYGYTF. The CDR3 bases are TGTGCCAGTACCATTGGGACAGGGGGCCTCCACTTCTATGGCTACACCTTC.

The CDR3 protein is CASSPTRAGELFF. In DNA, the CDR3 is TGCGCCAGCAGCCCGACCCGGGCCGGGGAGCTGTTTTTT. J is TRBJ2-2 and V is TRBV4-1; D gene ambiguous. V lost 4 bases to trimming and J lost 6 bases, with 9 bases between them. This CDR3 spans 13 amino acids. Germline V gives CDR1 MGHRA, CDR2 YSYEKL.

V gene TRBV27 combines with J gene TRBJ2-7, with 9 bases that match TRBD1. Trimming removed 1 base from V and 3 bases from J; junction bases left unmatched: 4. The CDR3 contains 15 residues. The germline V gene encodes CDR1 MNHEY and CDR2 SMNVEV (reference sequence). CDR3 sequence (DNA): TGTGCCAGCAGTTTATTCGACAGGGGGGTCTACGAGCAGTACTTC. Translation: CASSLFDRGVYEQYF.